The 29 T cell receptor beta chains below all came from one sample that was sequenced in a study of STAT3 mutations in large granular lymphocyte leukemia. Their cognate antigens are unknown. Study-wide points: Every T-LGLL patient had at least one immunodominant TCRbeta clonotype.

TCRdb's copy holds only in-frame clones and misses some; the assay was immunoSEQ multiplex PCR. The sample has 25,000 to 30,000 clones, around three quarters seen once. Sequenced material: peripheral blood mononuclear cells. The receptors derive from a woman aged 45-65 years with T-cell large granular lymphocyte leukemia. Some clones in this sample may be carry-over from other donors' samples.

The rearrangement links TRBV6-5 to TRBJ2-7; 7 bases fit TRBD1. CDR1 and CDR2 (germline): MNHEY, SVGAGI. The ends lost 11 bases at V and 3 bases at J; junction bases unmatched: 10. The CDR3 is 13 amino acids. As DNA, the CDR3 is TGTGCCGTCCGACAGGGTCTGGGCTACGAGCAGTACTTC. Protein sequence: CAVRQGLGYEQYF.

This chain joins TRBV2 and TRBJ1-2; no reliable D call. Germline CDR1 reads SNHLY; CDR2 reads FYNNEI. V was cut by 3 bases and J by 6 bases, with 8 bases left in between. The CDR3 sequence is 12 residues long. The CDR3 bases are TGTGCCAGCAGTGAGGCGGCCGATGGCTACACCTTC. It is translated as CASSEAADGYTF.

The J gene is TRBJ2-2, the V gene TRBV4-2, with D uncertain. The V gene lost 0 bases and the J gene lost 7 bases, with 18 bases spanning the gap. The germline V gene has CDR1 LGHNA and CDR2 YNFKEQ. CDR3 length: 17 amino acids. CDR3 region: CASSQDSILGLGGELFF. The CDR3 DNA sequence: TGTGCCAGCAGCCAAGATAGTATATTGGGTCTTGGCGGGGAGCTGTTTTTT.

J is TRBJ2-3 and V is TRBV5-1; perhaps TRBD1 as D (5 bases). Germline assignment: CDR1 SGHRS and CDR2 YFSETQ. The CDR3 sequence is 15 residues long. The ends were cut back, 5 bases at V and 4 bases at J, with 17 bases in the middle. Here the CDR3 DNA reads TGCGCCAGCAGTTTCACTACGTCCAGGGCAGATACGCAGTATTTT. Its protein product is CASSFTTSRADTQYF.

The CDR3 is CASKATGTSYEQYF. In DNA, the CDR3 is TGTGCCAGCAAAGCCACGGGAACCTCCTACGAGCAGTACTTC. The gene calls are TRBV27 and TRBJ2-7; weak D call: TRBD2 (5 bases). The V end was cut by 7 bases, the J end by 0 bases, with 13 bases between. In germline, CDR1 is MNHEY, CDR2 SMNVEV (reference sequence). The CDR3 has 14 amino acids.

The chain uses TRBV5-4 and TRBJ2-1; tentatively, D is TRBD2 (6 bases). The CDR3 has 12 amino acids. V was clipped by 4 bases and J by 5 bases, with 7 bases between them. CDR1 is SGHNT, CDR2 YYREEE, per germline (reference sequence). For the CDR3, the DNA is TGTGCCAGCAGCGGGACTGACAATGAGCAGTTCTTC. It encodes CASSGTDNEQFF.

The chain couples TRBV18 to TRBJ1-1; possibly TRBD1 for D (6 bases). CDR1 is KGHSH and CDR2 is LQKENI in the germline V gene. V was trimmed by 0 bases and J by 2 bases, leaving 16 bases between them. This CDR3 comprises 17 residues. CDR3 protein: CASSPPSRGRGNTEAFF. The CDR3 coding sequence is TGTGCCAGCTCACCACCGTCGCGCGGCAGGGGCAACACTGAAGCTTTCTTT. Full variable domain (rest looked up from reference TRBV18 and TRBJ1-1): NAGVMQNPRHLVRRRGQEARLRCSPMKGHSHVYWYRQLPEEGLKFMVYLQKENIIDESGMPKERFSAEFPKEGPSILRIQQVVRGDSAAYFCASSPPSRGRGNTEAFFGQGTRLTVV.

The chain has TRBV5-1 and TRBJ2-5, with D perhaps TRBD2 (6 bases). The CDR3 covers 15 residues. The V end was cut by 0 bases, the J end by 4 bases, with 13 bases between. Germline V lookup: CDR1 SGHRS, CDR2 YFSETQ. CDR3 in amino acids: CASSLARGGLETQYF. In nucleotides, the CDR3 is TGCGCCAGCAGCTTGGCCCGTGGGGGGTTAGAGACCCAGTACTTC. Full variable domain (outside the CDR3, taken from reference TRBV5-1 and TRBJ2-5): KAGVTQTPRYLIKTRGQQVTLSCSPISGHRSVSWYQQTPGQGLQFLFEYFSETQRNKGNFPGRFSGRQFSNSRSEMNVSTLELGDSALYLCASSLARGGLETQYFGPGTRLLVL.

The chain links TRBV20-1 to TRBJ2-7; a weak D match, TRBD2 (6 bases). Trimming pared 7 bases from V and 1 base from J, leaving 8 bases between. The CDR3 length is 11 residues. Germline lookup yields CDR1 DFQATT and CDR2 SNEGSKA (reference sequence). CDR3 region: CSGDLSYEQYF. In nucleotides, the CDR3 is TGCAGTGGGGACTTGTCCTACGAGCAGTACTTC.

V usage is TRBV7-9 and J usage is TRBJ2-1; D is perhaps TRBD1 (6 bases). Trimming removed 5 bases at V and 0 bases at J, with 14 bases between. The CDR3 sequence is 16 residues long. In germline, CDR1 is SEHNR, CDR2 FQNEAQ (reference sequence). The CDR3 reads CASSPRGHGSYNEQFF. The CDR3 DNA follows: TGTGCCAGCAGCCCGAGGGGACACGGCTCCTACAATGAGCAGTTCTTC.

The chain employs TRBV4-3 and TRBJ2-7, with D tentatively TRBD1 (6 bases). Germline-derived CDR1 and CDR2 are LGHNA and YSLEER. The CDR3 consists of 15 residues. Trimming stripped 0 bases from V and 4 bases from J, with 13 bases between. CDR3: CASSQDDRSWYEQYF. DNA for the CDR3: TGCGCCAGCAGCCAAGATGACAGGTCCTGGTACGAGCAGTACTTC.

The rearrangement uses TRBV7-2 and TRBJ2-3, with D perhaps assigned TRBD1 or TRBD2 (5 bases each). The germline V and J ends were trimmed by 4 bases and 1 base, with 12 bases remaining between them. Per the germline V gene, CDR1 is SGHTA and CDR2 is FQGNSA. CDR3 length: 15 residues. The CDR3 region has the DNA TGTGCCAGCAGCTATGGGACCTACCGCACAGATACGCAGTATTTT. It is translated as CASSYGTYRTDTQYF.

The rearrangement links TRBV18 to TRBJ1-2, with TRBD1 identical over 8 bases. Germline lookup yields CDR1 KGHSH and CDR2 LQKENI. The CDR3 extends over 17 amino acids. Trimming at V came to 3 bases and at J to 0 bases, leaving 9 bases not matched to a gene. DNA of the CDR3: TGTGCCAGCTCACCTACAGGACAGGGCACCACTAACTATGGCTACACCTTC. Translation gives CASSPTGQGTTNYGYTF. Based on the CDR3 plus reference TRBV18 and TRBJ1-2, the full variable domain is NAGVMQNPRHLVRRRGQEARLRCSPMKGHSHVYWYRQLPEEGLKFMVYLQKENIIDESGMPKERFSAEFPKEGPSILRIQQVVRGDSAAYFCASSPTGQGTTNYGYTFGSGTRLTVV.

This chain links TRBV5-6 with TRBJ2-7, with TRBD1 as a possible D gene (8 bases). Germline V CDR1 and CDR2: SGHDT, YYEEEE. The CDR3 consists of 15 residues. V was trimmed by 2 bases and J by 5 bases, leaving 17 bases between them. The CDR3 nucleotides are TGTGCCAGCAGCTTATTCAACAGGGGGGGGAACGAGCAGTACTTC. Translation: CASSLFNRGGNEQYF.

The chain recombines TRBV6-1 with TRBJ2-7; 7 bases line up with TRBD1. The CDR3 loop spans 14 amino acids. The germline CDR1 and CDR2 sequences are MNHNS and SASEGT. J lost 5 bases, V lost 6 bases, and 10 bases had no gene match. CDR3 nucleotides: TGTGCCAGCAGCCTACAGGGGAAGCACGACGAGCAGTACTTC. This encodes CASSLQGKHDEQYF.

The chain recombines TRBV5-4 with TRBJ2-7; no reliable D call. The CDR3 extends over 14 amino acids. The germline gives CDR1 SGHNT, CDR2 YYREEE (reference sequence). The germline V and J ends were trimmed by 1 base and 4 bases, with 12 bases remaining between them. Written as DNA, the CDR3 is TGTGCCAGCAGCTTGCCGGGCCAAGAGTACGAGCAGTACTTC. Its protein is CASSLPGQEYEQYF.

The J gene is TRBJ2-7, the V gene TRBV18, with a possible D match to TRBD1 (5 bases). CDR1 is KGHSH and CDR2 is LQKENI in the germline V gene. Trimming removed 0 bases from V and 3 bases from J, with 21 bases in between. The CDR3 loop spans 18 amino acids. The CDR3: CASSPPRSRQPYFYEQYF. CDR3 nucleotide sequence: TGTGCCAGCTCACCACCAAGGAGTCGACAGCCATACTTCTACGAGCAGTACTTC. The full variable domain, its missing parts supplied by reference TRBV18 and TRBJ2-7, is NAGVMQNPRHLVRRRGQEARLRCSPMKGHSHVYWYRQLPEEGLKFMVYLQKENIIDESGMPKERFSAEFPKEGPSILRIQQVVRGDSAAYFCASSPPRSRQPYFYEQYFGPGTRLTVT.

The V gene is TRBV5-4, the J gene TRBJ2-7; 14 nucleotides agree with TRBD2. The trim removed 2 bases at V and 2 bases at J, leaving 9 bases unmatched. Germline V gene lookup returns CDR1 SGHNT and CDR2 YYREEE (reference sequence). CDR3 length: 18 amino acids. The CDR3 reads CASSLWTSGRLRPYEQYF. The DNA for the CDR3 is TGTGCCAGCAGCTTATGGACTAGCGGGAGGCTGAGGCCCTACGAGCAGTACTTC.

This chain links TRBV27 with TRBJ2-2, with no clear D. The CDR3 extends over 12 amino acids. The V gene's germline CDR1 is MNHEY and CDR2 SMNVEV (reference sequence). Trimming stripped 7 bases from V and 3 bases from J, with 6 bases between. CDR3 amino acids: CASTSYTGELFF. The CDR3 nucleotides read TGTGCCAGCACCTCATACACCGGGGAGCTGTTTTTT.

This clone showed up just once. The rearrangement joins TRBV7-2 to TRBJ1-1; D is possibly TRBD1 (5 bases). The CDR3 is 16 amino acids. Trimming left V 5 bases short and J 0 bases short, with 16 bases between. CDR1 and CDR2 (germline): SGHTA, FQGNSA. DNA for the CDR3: TGTGCCAGCAGCCCGGAGGGGCGAAGGATGAACACTGAAGCTTTCTTT. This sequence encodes CASSPEGRRMNTEAFF.

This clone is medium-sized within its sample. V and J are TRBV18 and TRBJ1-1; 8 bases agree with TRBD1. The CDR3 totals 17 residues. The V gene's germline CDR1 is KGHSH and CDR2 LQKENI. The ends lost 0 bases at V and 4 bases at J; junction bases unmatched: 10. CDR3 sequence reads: CASSPPGRGRGITEAFF. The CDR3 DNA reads TGTGCCAGCTCACCACCGGGCAGGGGGCGAGGGATCACTGAAGCTTTCTTT.

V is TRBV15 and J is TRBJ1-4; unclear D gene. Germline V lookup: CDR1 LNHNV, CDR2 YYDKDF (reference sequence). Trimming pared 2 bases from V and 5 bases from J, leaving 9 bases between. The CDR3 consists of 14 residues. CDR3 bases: TGTGCCACCAGCAGAAATTGGTCGAATGAAAAACTGTTTTTT. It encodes CATSRNWSNEKLFF.

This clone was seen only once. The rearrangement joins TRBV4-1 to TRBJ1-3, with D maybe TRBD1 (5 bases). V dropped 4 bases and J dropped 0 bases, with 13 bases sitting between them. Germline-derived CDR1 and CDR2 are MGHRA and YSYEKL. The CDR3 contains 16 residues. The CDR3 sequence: CASSRAGVSSGNTIYF. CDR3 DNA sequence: TGCGCCAGCAGCCGTGCGGGGGTGAGCTCTGGAAACACCATATATTTT.

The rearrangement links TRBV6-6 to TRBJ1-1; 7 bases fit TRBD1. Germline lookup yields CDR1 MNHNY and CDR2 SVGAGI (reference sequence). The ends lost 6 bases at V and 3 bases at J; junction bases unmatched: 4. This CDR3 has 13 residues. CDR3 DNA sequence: TGTGCCAGCAGGGATCAGGGGGACACTGAAGCTTTCTTT. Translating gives CASRDQGDTEAFF.

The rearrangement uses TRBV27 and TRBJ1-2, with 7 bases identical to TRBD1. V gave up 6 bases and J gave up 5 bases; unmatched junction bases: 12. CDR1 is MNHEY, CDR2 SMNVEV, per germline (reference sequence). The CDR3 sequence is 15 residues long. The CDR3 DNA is TGTGCCAGCAGCGGCCATAGACAGGGTTGGTATGGCTACACCTTC. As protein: CASSGHRQGWYGYTF.

This CDR3 is CATSRDKGVLLMPQHF. The CDR3, as DNA: TGTGCCACCAGCAGAGATAAGGGGGTCCTCCTGATGCCCCAGCATTTT. The chain has TRBV15 and TRBJ1-5; perhaps TRBD1 as D (6 bases). The V gene's germline CDR1 is LNHNV and CDR2 YYDKDF (reference sequence). The CDR3 totals 16 residues. Trimming left V 0 bases short and J 9 bases short, with 18 bases between.

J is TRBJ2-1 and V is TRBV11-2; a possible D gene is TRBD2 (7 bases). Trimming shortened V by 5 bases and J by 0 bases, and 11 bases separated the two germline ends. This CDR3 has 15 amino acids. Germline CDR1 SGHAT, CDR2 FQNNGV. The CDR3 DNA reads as TGTGCCAGCAGCGGCCGGGGGGCCTCCTACAATGAGCAGTTCTTC. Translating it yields CASSGRGASYNEQFF.

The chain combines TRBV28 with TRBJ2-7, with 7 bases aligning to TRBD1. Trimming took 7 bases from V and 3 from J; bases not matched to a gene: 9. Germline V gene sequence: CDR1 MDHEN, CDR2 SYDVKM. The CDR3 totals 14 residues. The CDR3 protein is CASTQDRVIYEQYF. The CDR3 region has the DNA TGTGCCAGCACCCAAGACAGGGTTATCTACGAGCAGTACTTC.

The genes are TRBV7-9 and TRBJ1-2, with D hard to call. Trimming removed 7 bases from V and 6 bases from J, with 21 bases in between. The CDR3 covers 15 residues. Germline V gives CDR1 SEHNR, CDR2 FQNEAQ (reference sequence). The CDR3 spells CASTLSPKGKDGYTF. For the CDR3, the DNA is TGTGCCAGCACCCTTAGTCCCAAGGGCAAGGATGGCTACACCTTC.